These T cell receptor beta chains were read from a single sample in a study of shared clonotypes between healthy human individuals. Sequenced by immunoSEQ multiplex PCR; TCRdb stores in-frame clones only, minus some. Found here are around 1.9 million clones, 85% to 95% of them singletons; the top ten hold 1.5% to 2%. The sequencing input was naive CD8+ T cells from PBMCs. The receptors originated from a young man in good health. Some clones in this sample may be carry-over from other donors' samples. Both conserved end residues are part of each CDR3. A D gene is named only where the DNA matches it firmly. Size values are once, few and many counts, or a class for expanded clones, and some rows have none.

>TRBV10-3|TRBJ1-2|NA|NA
TGTGCCATCAGTGTAGGGACTGGCTACACCTTC
CAISVGTGYTF
>TRBV11-2|TRBJ1-3|NA|NA
TGTGCCAGCAGCACACGCGGTCCTGGAAACACCATATATTTT
CASSTRGPGNTIYF
>TRBV28|TRBJ1-5|NA|NA
TGTGCCAGCAGTTTAACGGGGGTGAATCAGCCCCAGCATTTT
CASSLTGVNQPQHF
>TRBV6-4|TRBJ2-2|NA|NA
TGTGCCAGCAGTGACGGAATCCACACCGGGGAGCTGTTTTTT
CASSDGIHTGELFF
>TRBV7-8|TRBJ1-5|NA|few
TGTGCCAGCAGCTTAGCTACAGGGCCTTATCAGCCCCAGCATTTT
CASSLATGPYQPQHF
>TRBV11-2|TRBJ2-1|TRBD1|NA
TGTGCCAGCAGCTTAGGACAGGGCGCAACCTATGAGCAGTTCTTC
CASSLGQGATYEQFF
>TRBV6-1|TRBJ2-7|NA|NA
TGTGCCAGCAGTGAAGCAGTTACCTACGAGCAGTACTTC
CASSEAVTYEQYF
>TRBV7-2|TRBJ2-7|NA|NA
TGTGCCAGCAGCCCCCGGGATCCGGCGAACGAGCAGTACTTC
CASSPRDPANEQYF
>TRBV5-6|TRBJ2-7|TRBD2|NA
TGTGCCAGCAGCTTGGGGCCCCTCCGACTAGCCCCTAACGATCTGTACTTC
CASSLGPLRLAPNDLYF
>TRBV7-2|TRBJ1-5|NA|NA
TGTGCCAGCAGCTTAGCGGGGGGTTGGAATCAGCCCCAGCATTTT
CASSLAGGWNQPQHF
>TRBV27|TRBJ1-5|TRBD1|NA
TGTGCCAGCAGTTACCTAACCGGACAGGGGGTAAATCAGCCCCAGCATTTT
CASSYLTGQGVNQPQHF
>TRBV9|TRBJ2-7|NA|NA
TGTGCCAGCAGCTCCTCGATGGGGGTTGGCTACGAGCAGTACTTC
CASSSSMGVGYEQYF
>TRBV28|TRBJ1-5|NA|NA
TGTGCCAGCAGTGCTCTCGGATGGGGACAGCCCCAGCATTTT
CASSALGWGQPQHF
>TRBV27|TRBJ2-7|TRBD2|NA
TGTGCCAGCAGTTCGGGGACTAGCGGGAGGACCGAGCAGTACTTC
CASSSGTSGRTEQYF
>TRBV7-9|TRBJ1-5|NA|NA
TGTGCCAGCAGCCCTTCGACAGACTATAGCAATCAGCCCCAGCATTTT
CASSPSTDYSNQPQHF
>TRBV4-3|TRBJ2-2|NA|NA
TGCGCCAGCAGCCCCCGGGGCGGGGCGAACACCGGGGAGCTGTTTTTT
CASSPRGGANTGELFF
>TRBV5-6|TRBJ1-2|NA|NA
TGTGCCAGCAGCTTGGAGACAGGAGCTGTCTATGGCTACACCTTC
CASSLETGAVYGYTF